Detailed here is one T cell receptor beta chain. Its antigen is currently not known. No much larger clone is present one base from it, and per-base qualities are unavailable. These data come from a study of T cells in Graves' hyperthyroidism and ophthalmopathy (dated by TCRdb to about 2019). Background on the whole study: Peripheral blood samples were taken at initial diagnosis, before any treatment was given. To identify TCR V-J signatures that set the groups apart, the researchers used a discovery cohort of 90 to 100 patients, made up of around 42 with Graves' ophthalmopathy and 57 with stable Graves' hyperthyroidism. An independent validation cohort of under 20 hyperthyroidism patients and approximately 15 patients who later progressed to ophthalmopathy tested prospective prediction of ophthalmopathy. The 100 discovery patients were randomly split 7:3 into training and test sets. Thyroid tissue and blood T-cell repertoires from several Graves' hyperthyroidism patients were also compared in the study. After blood sampling, hyperthyroidism patients were treated with methimazole at a starting dose of 30 mg daily, and ophthalmopathy patients were treated with high-dose intravenous methylprednisolone. TCR Vbeta CDR3 sequencing of 130 to 150 peripheral blood samples (43 ophthalmopathy, 75 or so hyperthyroidism and roughly 17 progressor patients) is reported in the paper. The study at large found these results: Blood samples also contained most of the expanded thyroid clonotypes (frequency above 0.001), which suggests that blood repertoires may reflect thyroid immune responses. In validation, the model predicted progression to ophthalmopathy with approximately 70% sensitivity and less than 80% specificity, a median of about 6.7 months before onset. A model built on a 13 V-J signature distinguished ophthalmopathy from stable hyperthyroidism, reaching around 88% sensitivity and around 82% specificity in cross-validation and 80%/75% in testing. No statistical method was used to set the sample size in advance, and investigators knew the group allocation.

The TCR beta CDR3 regions were amplified from the RNA transcripts. A first-round RT-PCR of the TCR CDR3 used the HTBI primer set with the Qiagen OneStep RT-PCR kit. The libraries were constructed in a second round of multiplex PCR and then size-selected and purified. Libraries were sequenced paired-end with 100 bp reads on an Illumina HiSeq2000. The authors processed their data as follows. SOAPnuke was used to process the raw data, throwing out any read that contained adapters or uncalled bases, had a mean Phred below 15, or lacked an exact constant-primer or identifier match. High-quality paired reads were merged with COPE v1.2.5, and unique nucleotide sequences were defined as clonotypes. MiTCR v1.1 was used to align the clonotypes against IMGT TRBV, TRBD and TRBJ reference segments. The analysis was restricted to V-J combinations with a frequency above 0.0001, which together covered 99.2% of the repertoires. A TCS score was defined as the ratio between F50 (clonal expansion) and ExV (chaos), using BLOSUM62-based TCRdist between CDR3 peptides within each V-J. Welch's t-statistics and random forest reduced fewer than 550 V-J features to under 15, which were used in a naive Bayes classifier (R e1071). TCRdb trimmed the raw reads at Q25, called clones with MiXCR and kept productive beta chains. Each CDR3 protein appears once, grouped with its most common genes and DNA. These V and J calls are TCRdb output, not the study's own analysis. This sample gives about 560,000 distinct CDR3 sequences in total; over 15% of them show up just once. The ten most abundant clones make up around 19% of the sample.

The CDR3 contains 13 residues, cysteine and phenylalanine counted. The retained sequence is limited to the CDR3, 39 bases, with the frame set at the first base. The germline V gene (reference sequence) specifies GTSNPN as CDR1 and SVGIG as CDR2. V drops 3 bases and J drops 4 bases, leaving 11 bases in between. A patient counted as having stable Graves' hyperthyroidism if no progression to ophthalmopathy occurred over 18 months of follow-up. Hyperthyroidism patients were newly diagnosed, had a disease duration of under 2 months, and were aged 18 to 65 years. The study excluded patients with uncontrolled infections, other autoimmune diseases, pregnancy or lactation. Diagnoses were established on the basis of clinical symptoms, serum thyroxine and TRAb, thyroid ultrasound, and orbital computed tomography. Ficoll-Paque density gradient centrifugation was used to isolate PBMCs from 10 ml of fresh peripheral blood. Total RNA was extracted using Trizol reagent, and RNA quality was assessed on an Agilent 2100 Bioanalyzer.

The TCR comes from a woman aged 18-29 years with Graves' hyperthyroidism. This chain is built from TRBV30 and TRBJ2-3; the D gene is perhaps TRBD2, on 5 matching bases. The sequencing input was blood. The CDR3 region: CAWRYSAADTQYF. The nucleotide sequence is TGTGCCTGGAGATACTCAGCGGCAGATACGCAGTATTTT.